Here is one TCR beta chain with its context. The data stem from a study of T cell responses to AZD1222 COVID-19 vaccine. Some clones are missing from TCRdb's copy, which holds only in-frame ones; the method was immunoSEQ multiplex PCR. The profile shows approximately 150,000 clones, 92% of them singletons. This TCR came from an adult who received the AZD1222 COVID-19 vaccine. Specimen: peripheral blood, collected 28 days after the second AZD1222 dose.

The CDR3 loop is CASSLGPLVRGANVLTF. CDR3 bases: TGTGCCAGCTCATTAGGGCCCTTGGTTAGAGGGGCCAACGTCCTGACTTTC. The chain has TRBV18 and TRBJ2-6; the D is unclear. V lost 5 bases, J lost 4 bases, and 18 bases lay in between. This CDR3 region has 17 residues. CDR1 is KGHSH and CDR2 is LQKENI in the germline V gene.